The 23 T cell receptor beta chains presented below share a single source sample, sequenced in a study of STAT5B mutations in CD4+ large granular lymphocyte leukemia. Method: immunoSEQ multiplex PCR; TCRdb's copy keeps in-frame clones and lacks some. Here the sample spans tens of thousands of clones, 55% to 80% being singletons. Sequencing used CD4+ T cells from blood buffy coats. The receptors were gathered from a human donor in good health.

The chain has TRBV11-2 and TRBJ2-5, with D perhaps being TRBD1 or TRBD2 (5 bases each). CDR3 size: 16 residues. V gave up 1 base and J gave up 1 base, with 13 bases separating them. Germline V gene sequence: CDR1 SGHAT, CDR2 FQNNGV. The CDR3 coding sequence is TGTGCCAGCAGCTTAGTTGGAACAGGAGGCCAAGAGACCCAGTACTTC. Amino acid sequence: CASSLVGTGGQETQYF.

The chain is built from TRBV5-1 and TRBJ1-2; D is perhaps TRBD1 (6 bases). V was cut by 0 bases and J by 6 bases, with 12 bases left in between. Germline V CDR1 and CDR2: SGHRS, YFSETQ. The length of the CDR3 is 14 residues. The CDR3 loop reads CASSLGGGVNGYTF. As DNA, the CDR3 is TGCGCCAGCAGCTTGGGAGGGGGTGTGAATGGCTACACCTTC.

This clone showed up just a few times. V is TRBV6-5 and J is TRBJ1-5; no reliable D call. The CDR3 covers 13 residues. The germline V gene has CDR1 MNHEY and CDR2 SVGAGI. V shed 2 bases and J shed 7 bases, with 9 bases lying between them. The CDR3 sequence is CASSYREGQPQHF. The CDR3 coding sequence is TGTGCCAGCAGTTACAGGGAGGGCCAGCCCCAGCATTTT.

This clone appeared a single time. This sequence joins TRBV5-1 and TRBJ1-2, with 9 bases fitting TRBD1. V shed 5 bases and J 4 bases; nucleotides not matched to a gene: 6. Germline CDR1 reads SGHRS; CDR2 reads YFSETQ. The CDR3 contains 14 residues. CDR3 amino acids: CASRPGQGAYGYTF. The CDR3 DNA reads TGCGCCAGCAGACCGGGACAGGGTGCCTATGGCTACACCTTC. The variable domain in full, completed from reference TRBV5-1 and TRBJ1-2, reads KAGVTQTPRYLIKTRGQQVTLSCSPISGHRSVSWYQQTPGQGLQFLFEYFSETQRNKGNFPGRFSGRQFSNSRSEMNVSTLELGDSALYLCASRPGQGAYGYTFGSGTRLTVV.

This rearrangement joins TRBV11-2 to TRBJ2-3; 7 bases agree with TRBD1. The V segment lost 1 base and the J segment 3 bases; nucleotides outside the gene matches: 7. This CDR3 is built from 16 residues. Germline V lookup: CDR1 SGHAT, CDR2 FQNNGV. CDR3 bases: TGTGCCAGCAGCTTAGGTGCTAGCAGGGGGACAGATACGCAGTATTTT. As protein: CASSLGASRGTDTQYF.

The rearrangement uses TRBV18 and TRBJ2-5, with 8 bases fitting TRBD2. Germline trimming cut 4 bases from V and 3 bases from J; bases unmatched to any gene: 7. The germline V gene encodes CDR1 KGHSH and CDR2 LQKENI. This CDR3 is built from 15 residues. In nucleotides, the CDR3 is TGTGCCAGCTCACTATACACTAGCGGAGAAGAGACCCAGTACTTC. Its translation: CASSLYTSGEETQYF.

The chain is built from TRBV27 and TRBJ1-2; weak D call: TRBD1 (6 bases). V shed 2 bases and J shed 8 bases, with 12 bases lying between them. Per germline, CDR1 MNHEY and CDR2 SMNVEV (reference sequence). The CDR3 runs to 13 residues. CDR3 bases: TGTGCCAGCAGTTTAGGGGTTGGGGGCGGCTACACCTTC. It encodes CASSLGVGGGYTF.

The chain employs TRBV11-2 and TRBJ2-7; D is unclear. The germline V gene encodes CDR1 SGHAT and CDR2 FQNNGV. The CDR3 runs to 13 residues. V dropped 1 base and J dropped 2 bases, with 6 bases sitting between them. For the CDR3, the DNA is TGTGCCAGCAGCTTAGGTTCTGCCTACGAGCAGTACTTC. Translating it yields CASSLGSAYEQYF.

The V gene is TRBV10-3, the J gene TRBJ1-3, with D uncertain. Germline loops: CDR1 ENHRY, CDR2 SYGVKD. Trimming pared 0 bases from V and 0 bases from J, leaving 6 bases between. This CDR3 has 15 residues. The CDR3 coding sequence is TGTGCCATCAGTGAGTCTCGGGTCTCTGGAAACACCATATATTTT. This gives the protein CAISESRVSGNTIYF.

The table lists this clone with a few counts. This sequence joins TRBV27 and TRBJ1-2; 9 positions agree with TRBD1. The CDR3 is made up of 14 amino acids. J gave up 3 bases and V 6 bases, and 5 bases lay outside the gene matches. The germline V gene has CDR1 MNHEY and CDR2 SMNVEV (reference sequence). The CDR3 DNA reads as TGTGCCAGCAGGGGACAGGGAGGAGACTATGGCTACACCTTC. Its translation: CASRGQGGDYGYTF.

V usage is TRBV2 and J usage is TRBJ1-2; D possibly corresponds to TRBD1 (6 bases). This CDR3 spans 15 amino acids. V was clipped by 0 bases and J by 5 bases, with 13 bases between them. Germline V gene sequence: CDR1 SNHLY, CDR2 FYNNEI. The CDR3 bases are TGTGCCAGCAGTGAAGCCCCAGGGGCCGGATATGGCTACACCTTC. This codes for CASSEAPGAGYGYTF.

This chain links TRBV7-8 with TRBJ1-2; maybe TRBD1 (6 bases). Trimming took 1 base from V and 8 from J, leaving 8 bases between them. The germline CDR1 and CDR2 sequences are SGHVS and FQNEAQ. The CDR3 consists of 12 residues. The CDR3: CASSLGGAGYTF. The CDR3 DNA reads as TGTGCCAGCAGCTTAGGGGGGGCGGGCTACACCTTC. The complete variable domain, with remaining parts taken from reference TRBV7-8 and TRBJ1-2, reads GAGVSQSPRYKVAKRGQDVALRCDPISGHVSLFWYQQALGQGPEFLTYFQNEAQLDKSGLPSDRFFAERPEGSVSTLKIQRTQQEDSAVYLCASSLGGAGYTFGSGTRLTVV.

This clone showed up just a few times. The chain uses TRBV27 and TRBJ1-3, with 9 nucleotides matching TRBD1. The CDR3 runs 15 residues. Germline CDR1 reads MNHEY; CDR2 reads SMNVEV (reference sequence). After removal of 6 bases from V and 2 bases from J, the junction contained 5 bases not matched to a gene. CDR3 nucleotide sequence: TGTGCCAGCAGGCAACAGGGGGCGACTGGAAACACCATATATTTT. Protein: CASRQQGATGNTIYF.

The table lists this clone with a few counts. The DNA of the CDR3 is TGTGCCAGTAGCCCGCAGACCGACACCGGGGAGCTGTTTTTT. Its protein product is CASSPQTDTGELFF. This chain joins TRBV19 and TRBJ2-2; no definite D call. Germline CDR1 reads LNHDA; CDR2 reads SQIVND (reference sequence). V was clipped by 6 bases and J by 3 bases, with 11 bases between them. The CDR3 has 14 amino acids.

The V gene is TRBV6-1, the J gene TRBJ1-2, with D possibly matching TRBD1 (5 bases). This CDR3 spans 15 amino acids. From germline, CDR1 is MNHNS and CDR2 SASEGT. V was cut by 1 base and J by 7 bases, with 16 bases left in between. The DNA of the CDR3 is TGTGCCAGCAGTGAAGGGGGACCGAAATTGTCTGGCTACACCTTC. It encodes CASSEGGPKLSGYTF.

The V gene is TRBV5-8, the J gene TRBJ1-4; TRBD1 aligns across 7 bases. Trimming cost V 4 bases and J 7 bases; bases outside gene matches: 10. This CDR3 has 15 residues. CDR1 is SGHTS and CDR2 is YDEGEE in the germline V gene. The CDR3 DNA sequence: TGTGCCAGCAGCGTCTCAGGGGGTGGTGGTGAAAAACTGTTTTTT. The encoded protein is CASSVSGGGGEKLFF.

The CDR3 DNA follows: TGTGCCAGCAGCCCAAGGGACAGCTCTGGGGCCAACGTCCTGACTTTC. Residues: CASSPRDSSGANVLTF. V gene TRBV6-6 combines with J gene TRBJ2-6; 7 bases agree with TRBD1. The CDR3 loop spans 16 amino acids. The germline V gene encodes CDR1 MNHNY and CDR2 SVGAGI (reference sequence). Germline trimming cut 6 bases from V and 0 bases from J; bases unmatched to any gene: 5.

V gene TRBV6-9 combines with J gene TRBJ2-6; D is perhaps TRBD1 (5 bases). V gave up 3 bases and J gave up 0 bases, with 21 bases separating them. Germline CDR1 is MNHGY and CDR2 is SVAAGI. The CDR3 runs to 20 residues. CDR3 amino acids: CASSYPVASRDNSGANVLTF. CDR3 nucleotides: TGTGCCAGCAGTTACCCCGTGGCAAGCAGGGATAACTCTGGGGCCAACGTCCTGACTTTC.

The sample holds a few counts of this clone. This rearrangement joins TRBV9 to TRBJ1-1; TRBD1 might be the D (6 bases). Germline lookup yields CDR1 SGDLS and CDR2 YYNGEE. This CDR3 is 14 amino acids long. The V end was cut by 3 bases, the J end by 10 bases, with 19 bases between. CDR3 sequence reads: CASSAGTMPPGAFF. The CDR3 nucleotides read TGTGCCAGCAGCGCAGGGACAATGCCCCCGGGAGCTTTCTTT.

This chain joins TRBV5-1 and TRBJ2-7, with 9 bases matching TRBD1. The CDR3 covers 18 residues. Trimming cost V 3 bases and J 1 base; bases outside gene matches: 14. Germline CDR1 reads SGHRS; CDR2 reads YFSETQ. The CDR3 DNA sequence: TGCGCCAGCAGCTCTACAGGGGGCACCGGCCATCGTTCCTACGAGCAGTACTTC. Amino acid sequence: CASSSTGGTGHRSYEQYF.

The chain combines TRBV19 with TRBJ1-5; the D is unclear. The V end lost 6 bases, the J end lost 5 bases, and 8 bases lay between the germline ends. In germline, CDR1 is LNHDA, CDR2 SQIVND (reference sequence). The CDR3 is made up of 12 amino acids. CDR3 amino acids: CASSPIDQPQHF. The CDR3 DNA reads as TGTGCCAGTAGCCCAATTGATCAGCCCCAGCATTTT.

The rearrangement links TRBV5-1 to TRBJ1-1; D remains unclear. Germline lookup yields CDR1 SGHRS and CDR2 YFSETQ. This CDR3 has 16 residues. V lost 7 bases, J lost 3 bases, and 22 bases lay in between. The CDR3 sequence: CASAPRAPNRDTEAFF. DNA of the CDR3: TGCGCCAGCGCTCCTCGGGCGCCGAATAGGGACACTGAAGCTTTCTTT.

This chain links TRBV9 with TRBJ2-5; 16 nucleotides agree with TRBD2. V lost 4 bases, J lost 5 bases, and 5 bases stayed unmatched. The CDR3 is 16 amino acids. Looked up from germline, CDR1 is SGDLS and CDR2 is YYNGEE. This CDR3 is CASSSGLAGGQETQYF. CDR3 sequence (DNA): TGTGCCAGCAGCTCGGGACTAGCGGGGGGGCAGGAGACCCAGTACTTC. Drawing the rest from reference TRBV9 and TRBJ2-5, the complete variable domain is DSGVTQTPKHLITATGQRVTLRCSPRSGDLSVYWYQQSLDQGLQFLIQYYNGEERAKGNILERFSAQQFPDLHSELNLSSLELGDSALYFCASSSGLAGGQETQYFGPGTRLLVL.